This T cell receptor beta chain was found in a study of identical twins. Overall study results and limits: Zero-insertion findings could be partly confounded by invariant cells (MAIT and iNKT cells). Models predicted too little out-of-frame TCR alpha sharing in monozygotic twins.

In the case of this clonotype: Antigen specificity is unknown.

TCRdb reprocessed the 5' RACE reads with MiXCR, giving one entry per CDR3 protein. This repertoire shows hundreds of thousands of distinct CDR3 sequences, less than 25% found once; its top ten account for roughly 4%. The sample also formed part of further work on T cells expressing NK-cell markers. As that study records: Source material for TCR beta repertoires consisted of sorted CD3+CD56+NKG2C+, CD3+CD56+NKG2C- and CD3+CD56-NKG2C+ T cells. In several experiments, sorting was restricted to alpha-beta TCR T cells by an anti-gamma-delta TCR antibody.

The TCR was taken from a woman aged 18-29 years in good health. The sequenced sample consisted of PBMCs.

This CDR3 is CASSSGTSGELFF. CDR3 DNA sequence: TGTGCCAGCAGCTCGGGGACGTCCGGGGAGCTGTTTTTT. This chain joins TRBV7-9 and TRBJ2-2; D tentatively reads TRBD1 or TRBD2 (5 bases each). CDR3 size: 13 residues. Looked up from germline, CDR1 is SEHNR and CDR2 is FQNEAQ (reference sequence). V was cut by 4 bases and J by 6 bases, with 9 bases left in between.